This passage covers 28 T cell receptor beta chains from one sample sequenced in a study of prognosis after radiotherapy for stage I lung cancer. TCR beta CDR3 amplification from genomic DNA was performed by two-round multiplex PCR. The first PCR round targeted every TRBV and TRBJ gene with specific primers. TCRdb recomputed calls from the multiplex PCR reads with MiXCR, one row per CDR3 protein. In the table there are about 31,000 distinct CDR3 sequences, around 30% of which are singletons. The sample consisted of PBMCs, taken before or after stereotactic body radiation therapy (not recorded which). These receptors were collected from a donor over 45 with non-small cell lung cancer.

This clonotype was found many times. The rearrangement links TRBV3-1 to TRBJ2-1; possible D gene TRBD2, 6 bases. CDR1 and CDR2 (germline): LGHDT, YNNKEL (reference sequence). The CDR3 totals 13 residues. V was shortened by 3 bases and J by 6 bases, with 9 bases between the two germline ends. CDR3 coding DNA: TGTGCCAGCAGCCAGGGGAGGACCAATGAGCAGTTCTTC. This gives the protein CASSQGRTNEQFF.

This clonotype was observed at least ten times. The rearrangement joins TRBV20-1 to TRBJ2-6; TRBD2 matches at 14 bases. The CDR3 contains 17 residues. CDR1 is DFQATT, CDR2 SNEGSKA, per germline (reference sequence). V trimming: 3 bases; J trimming: 2 bases; junction bases outside the gene matches: 3. CDR3 sequence reads: CSASGGLAGAGANVLTF. In DNA form, the CDR3 reads TGCAGTGCTAGCGGGGGACTAGCGGGAGCTGGGGCCAACGTCCTGACTTTC.

This clonotype was seen many times. V and J are TRBV7-8 and TRBJ2-5, with D perhaps TRBD2 (5 bases). The V end lost 1 base, the J end lost 2 bases, and 5 bases lay between the germline ends. This CDR3 contains 13 residues. Per the germline V gene, CDR1 is SGHVS and CDR2 is FQNEAQ. CDR3 amino acids: CASSLERQETQYF. The CDR3 DNA follows: TGTGCCAGCAGCTTAGAGCGGCAAGAGACCCAGTACTTC.

As to this clonotype: Being one base from a much bigger clone, this may be a read error. V usage is TRBV20-1 and J usage is TRBJ1-1; possibly TRBD1 for D (6 bases). V shed 1 base and J shed 4 bases, with 13 bases lying between them. This CDR3 is built from 14 residues. Germline V gene lookup returns CDR1 DFQATT and CDR2 SNEGSKA (reference sequence). As DNA, the CDR3 is TGCAGTGCTAGAGTACAGGGATGGAGCACTGAAGCTTTCTTT. This codes for CSARVQGWSTEAFF.

The chain recombines TRBV19 with TRBJ2-7; D is unresolved. Germline CDR1 is LNHDA and CDR2 is SQIVND (reference sequence). V lost 4 bases, J lost 3 bases, and 10 bases lay in between. The CDR3 is made up of 13 amino acids. In DNA form, the CDR3 reads TGTGCCAGTAGTACCACCGACGGCTACGAGCAGTACTTC. Amino acids: CASSTTDGYEQYF.

The sample holds a few counts of this clonotype. The chain joins TRBV28 to TRBJ1-4; 7 bases are shared with TRBD1. The CDR3 is 14 residues long. The germline CDR1 and CDR2 sequences are MDHEN and SYDVKM. J gave up 6 bases and V 6 bases, and 7 bases lay outside the gene matches. In DNA form, the CDR3 reads TGTGCCAGCAGCCTAACCGGACAGGATGAAAAACTGTTTTTT. Translated: CASSLTGQDEKLFF.

As to this clonotype: This clone may be a read error of a much larger clone one base away. The chain is built from TRBV4-2 and TRBJ2-5, with 12 nucleotides matching TRBD2. CDR1 LGHNA and CDR2 YNFKEQ come from the germline V gene. The CDR3 contains 17 residues. The CDR3 region has the DNA TGTTCCAGCAGCCAAGGCCATGGACTAGCGGGACTAGAGACCCAGTACTTC. It yields the protein CSSSQGHGLAGLETQYF.

This sequence joins TRBV6-1 and TRBJ1-2, with D hard to call. This CDR3 has 15 residues. V lost 7 bases and J 3 bases, leaving 18 bases between the germline ends. Germline V CDR1 and CDR2: MNHNS, SASEGT. CDR3 region: CASIEAGSGDYGYTF. The CDR3 region has the DNA TGTGCCAGCATAGAGGCGGGCAGCGGGGACTATGGCTACACCTTC.

This clonotype has at least ten counts. The rearrangement uses TRBV18 and TRBJ2-7; the D is unclear. Trimming left V 3 bases short and J 3 bases short, with 9 bases between. Germline CDR1 reads KGHSH; CDR2 reads LQKENI. The CDR3 loop spans 13 amino acids. The CDR3 loop reads CASSPNELYEQYF. DNA for the CDR3: TGTGCCAGCTCACCCAACGAGCTCTACGAGCAGTACTTC.

This clonotype appeared once. A clone one base away is much larger, so this may be a read error. The rearrangement joins TRBV5-6 to TRBJ2-5, with D perhaps being TRBD1 or TRBD2 (5 bases each). V lost 4 bases to trimming and J lost 7 bases, with 14 bases between them. Per germline, CDR1 SGHDT and CDR2 YYEEEE. The CDR3 runs 13 residues. CDR3 sequence: CASSGGLGGTQYF. The CDR3 nucleotides read TGTGCCAGCAGCGGCGGGCTTGGGGGGACCCAGTACTTC. Supplemented by reference TRBV5-6 and TRBJ2-5, the full variable domain reads DAGVTQSPTHLIKTRGQQVTLRCSPKSGHDTVSWYQQALGQGPQFIFQYYEEEERQRGNFPDRFSGHQFPNYSSELNVNALLLGDSALYLCASSGGLGGTQYFGPGTRLLVL.

A few counts support this clonotype. V and J are TRBV6-1 and TRBJ1-2; D is ambiguous. This CDR3 spans 13 amino acids. Germline CDR1 MNHNS, CDR2 SASEGT. The V end was cut by 7 bases, the J end by 4 bases, with 13 bases between. CDR3 in amino acids: CASTSGLAYGYTF. The CDR3 bases are TGTGCCAGCACCTCTGGGCTCGCCTATGGCTACACCTTC.

A remark on this clonotype: Since a far larger clone is one base different, this is likely a read error. CDR3 residues: CASRTGGSGPEWSNQPQHF. CDR3 sequence (DNA): TGTGCCAGCAGAACTGGTGGCAGTGGCCCCGAATGGAGCAATCAGCCCCAGCATTTT. The chain combines TRBV6-2 or TRBV6-3 with TRBJ1-5; D is unresolved. V dropped 6 bases and J dropped 1 base, with 25 bases sitting between them. This CDR3 comprises 19 residues. The germline V gene encodes CDR1 MNHEY and CDR2 SVGEGT.

The CDR3 DNA reads TGTGCCACCAGTGATTTAAGCGGCAGCTCCTACAATGAGCAGTTCTTC. Its translation: CATSDLSGSSYNEQFF. V and J are TRBV24-1 and TRBJ2-1; D is perhaps TRBD2 (5 bases). Trimming left V 1 base short and J 0 bases short, with 9 bases between. Germline loops: CDR1 KGHDR, CDR2 SFDVKD. This CDR3 is built from 16 residues.

The chain links TRBV5-1 to TRBJ2-3; the D is unclear. CDR1 is SGHRS and CDR2 is YFSETQ in the germline V gene. V lost 0 bases and J 4 bases, leaving 12 bases between the germline ends. This CDR3 has 15 residues. The CDR3 region has the DNA TGCGCCAGCAGCTTGGAAGTGTCTTTGTCAGATACGCAGTATTTT. Its protein is CASSLEVSLSDTQYF.

Concerning this clonotype: A single base separates this from a much larger clone, so it may be a read error. The rearrangement links TRBV6-2 or TRBV6-3 to TRBJ2-5; the match to TRBD1 covers 11 bases. CDR3 length: 14 residues. Germline lookup yields CDR1 MNHEY and CDR2 SVGEGT. Germline trimming cut 4 bases from V and 4 bases from J; bases unmatched to any gene: 2. The CDR3 DNA reads TGTGCCAGCAGTTGTGGGACAGGGGGAGAGACCCAGTACTTC. The encoded protein is CASSCGTGGETQYF.

There are many counts of this clonotype. The rearrangement links TRBV28 to TRBJ1-1; possibly TRBD1 for D (6 bases). The CDR3 spans 16 residues. Germline V CDR1 and CDR2: MDHEN, SYDVKM. The V end lost 8 bases, the J end lost 0 bases, and 19 bases lay between the germline ends. As DNA, the CDR3 is TGTGCCAGCCCTTCCCGGGACAACTCCATGAACACTGAAGCTTTCTTT. This sequence encodes CASPSRDNSMNTEAFF.

This clonotype was counted many times. The rearrangement joins TRBV7-7 to TRBJ1-3, with D uncertain. The CDR3 extends over 13 amino acids. Looked up from germline, CDR1 is SSHAT and CDR2 is FNYEAQ (reference sequence). V lost 4 bases to trimming and J lost 0 bases, with 4 bases between them. The CDR3 loop is CASSSGSGNTIYF. In DNA form, the CDR3 reads TGTGCCAGCAGCTCCGGCTCTGGAAACACCATATATTTT. The whole variable domain, filled in from reference TRBV7-7 and TRBJ1-3, reads GAGVSQSPRYKVTKRGQDVTLRCDPISSHATLYWYQQALGQGPEFLTYFNYEAQPDKSGLPSDRFSAERPEGSISTLTIQRTEQRDSAMYRCASSSGSGNTIYFGEGSWLTVV.

The chain recombines TRBV5-1 with TRBJ2-1; 7 bases fit TRBD1. Losses at the gene ends were 4 bases for V and 7 bases for J; bases not matched to a gene: 8. CDR3 length equals 14 residues. The germline CDR1 and CDR2 sequences are SGHRS and YFSETQ. Written as DNA, the CDR3 is TGCGCCAGCAGCATTGACAGGGTAAATAATGAGCAGTTCTTC. This translates into CASSIDRVNNEQFF.

This clonotype has a count of ten or more. This rearrangement joins TRBV7-9 to TRBJ2-1; 8 bases are shared with TRBD2. The CDR3 loop spans 15 amino acids. The V gene end was trimmed by 2 bases and the J gene end by 9 bases; junction bases not matched to a gene: 9. Germline-derived CDR1 and CDR2 are SEHNR and FQNEAQ (reference sequence). CDR3 loop: CASSLPLAEGGEQFF. In DNA, the CDR3 is TGTGCCAGCAGCTTACCACTAGCGGAGGGTGGTGAGCAGTTCTTC. Combining the CDR3 with reference TRBV7-9 and TRBJ2-1 gives the whole variable domain DTGVSQNPRHKITKRGQNVTFRCDPISEHNRLYWYRQTLGQGPEFLTYFQNEAQLEKSRLLSDRFSAERPKGSFSTLEIQRTEQGDSAMYLCASSLPLAEGGEQFFGPGTRLTVL.

This clonotype has only one observation. This probably arose from a read error, given a far larger clone one base away. The chain recombines TRBV6-4 with TRBJ2-1; 12 nucleotides match TRBD2. J gave up 9 bases and V 7 bases, and 10 bases lay outside the gene matches. This CDR3 spans 15 amino acids. Germline V gives CDR1 MRHNA, CDR2 SNTAGT. The CDR3 DNA reads TGTGCCAGCATGACCCTAGCGGGAGGGCTTGGTGAGCAGTTCTTC. This encodes CASMTLAGGLGEQFF.

This clonotype was detected many times. This rearrangement joins TRBV12-3 or TRBV12-4 to TRBJ2-2; D could derive from TRBD1 or TRBD2 (5 bases each). V was cut by 8 bases and J by 6 bases, with 13 bases left in between. CDR3 length equals 13 residues. The CDR3 DNA is TGTGCCAGCCGAATAAGGGACGCCGGGGAGCTGTTTTTT. Its translation: CASRIRDAGELFF.

This clonotype was seen many times. The chain joins TRBV15 to TRBJ1-4, with a tentative D call TRBD1 (5 bases). The CDR3 is made up of 15 amino acids. Per germline, CDR1 LNHNV and CDR2 YYDKDF (reference sequence). Trimming removed 8 bases at V and 3 bases at J, with 16 bases between. The CDR3 DNA reads as TGTGCCACCGAAGACCCAGGGCTAGCTAATGAAAAACTGTTTTTT. As protein: CATEDPGLANEKLFF.

This clonotype occurred many times. The CDR3 here is CASSFGTSSPLHF. Written as DNA, the CDR3 is TGTGCCAGCAGTTTTGGTACGTCTTCACCCCTCCACTTT. V usage is TRBV27 and J usage is TRBJ1-6; D gene unclear. This CDR3 has 13 residues. The V gene's germline CDR1 is MNHEY and CDR2 SMNVEV (reference sequence). Trimming cost V 3 bases and J 9 bases, with 9 bases left between them.

In its sample, this clonotype was seen many times. This sequence joins TRBV6-1 and TRBJ1-1; TRBD1 is a possible D gene (6 bases). The CDR3 has 14 residues. Germline V gene data show CDR1 as MNHNS and CDR2 as SASEGT. V was clipped by 6 bases and J by 4 bases, with 15 bases between them. The CDR3 DNA reads as TGTGCCAGCAGACCGGCGGAGGGGGTCACTGAAGCTTTCTTT. Translating gives CASRPAEGVTEAFF.

The chain has TRBV6-1 and TRBJ2-3, with a weak D call TRBD2 (6 bases). Germline V gene sequence: CDR1 MNHNS, CDR2 SASEGT. The CDR3 has 17 residues. Trimming removed 6 bases at V and 4 bases at J, with 23 bases between. The CDR3: CASRLRRVNQPPDTQYF. Here the CDR3 DNA reads TGTGCCAGCAGACTCAGGAGGGTTAATCAACCCCCAGATACGCAGTATTTT.

Remarks on this clonotype: Since a much larger clone is just one base distant, this may be a read error. This chain joins TRBV12-3 or TRBV12-4 and TRBJ2-3; D gene unclear. This CDR3 contains 17 residues. V dropped 6 bases and J dropped 2 bases, with 21 bases sitting between them. The CDR3, as DNA: TGTGCCAGCAGCCCTCTTGTCGTGGCAGGTCCCACAGATACGCAGTATTTT. Its translation is CASSPLVVAGPTDTQYF.

This clonotype was seen only a few times. A far larger clone lies a single base away; this is likely a read error. V usage is TRBV6-5 and J usage is TRBJ1-2, with 7 bases lining up with TRBD1. This CDR3 has 15 residues. Per the germline V gene, CDR1 is MNHEY and CDR2 is SVGAGI. CDR3 in amino acids: CASSWTGTANYVYTF. CDR3 sequence (DNA): TGTGCCAGCAGTTGGACCGGGACAGCTAACTATGTCTACACCTTC.

The table lists this clonotype with a few counts. The V and J genes are TRBV25-1 and TRBJ1-4; 9 bases line up with TRBD1. The V gene end was trimmed by 5 bases and the J gene end by 8 bases; junction bases not matched to a gene: 15. This CDR3 comprises 17 residues. From germline, CDR1 is MGHDK and CDR2 SYGVNS. The CDR3: CASSYPRGTGNYEKLFF. In DNA, the CDR3 is TGTGCCAGCAGTTATCCCAGGGGGACAGGGAACTACGAAAAACTGTTTTTT.